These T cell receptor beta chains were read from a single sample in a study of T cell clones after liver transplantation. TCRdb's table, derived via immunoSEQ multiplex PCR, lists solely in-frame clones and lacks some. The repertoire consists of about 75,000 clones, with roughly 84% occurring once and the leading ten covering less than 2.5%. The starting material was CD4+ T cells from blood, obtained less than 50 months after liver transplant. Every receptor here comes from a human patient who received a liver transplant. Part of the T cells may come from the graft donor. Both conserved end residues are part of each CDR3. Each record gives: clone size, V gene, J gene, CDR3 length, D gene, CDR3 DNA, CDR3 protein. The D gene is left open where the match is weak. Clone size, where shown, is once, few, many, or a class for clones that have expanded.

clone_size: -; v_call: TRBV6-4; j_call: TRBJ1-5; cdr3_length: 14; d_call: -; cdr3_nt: TGTGCCAGCAGTGAGGAGTTAAACTATCAGCCCCAGCATTTT; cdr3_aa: CASSEELNYQPQHF
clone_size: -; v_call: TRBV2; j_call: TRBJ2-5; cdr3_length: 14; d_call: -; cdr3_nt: TGTGCCAGCAGTGAAGCGCGCATCCAAGAGACCCAGTACTTC; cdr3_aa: CASSEARIQETQYF
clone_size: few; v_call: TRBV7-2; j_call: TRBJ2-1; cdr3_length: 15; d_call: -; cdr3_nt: TGTGCCAGCAGCCCCACTAGCATAGGATACAATGAGCAGTTCTTC; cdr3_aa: CASSPTSIGYNEQFF
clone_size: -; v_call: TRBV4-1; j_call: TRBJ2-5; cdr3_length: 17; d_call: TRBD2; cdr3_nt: TGCGCCAGCAGCCCCCTGTTCGGGCGGGAGGTCGGAGAGACCCAGTACTTC; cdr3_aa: CASSPLFGREVGETQYF
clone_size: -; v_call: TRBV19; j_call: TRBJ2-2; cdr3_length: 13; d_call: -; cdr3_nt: TGTGCCAGTTTGGGGGCCCCCGCCGGGGAGCTGTTTTTT; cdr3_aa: CASLGAPAGELFF
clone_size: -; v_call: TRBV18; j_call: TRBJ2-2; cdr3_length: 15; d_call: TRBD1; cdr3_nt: TGTGCCAGCTCACCAGGGACAGGGGACACCGGGGAGCTGTTTTTT; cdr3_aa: CASSPGTGDTGELFF
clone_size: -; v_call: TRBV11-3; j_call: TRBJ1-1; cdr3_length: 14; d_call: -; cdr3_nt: TGTGCCAGCAGCCCGGGGACACGGAACACTGAAGCTTTCTTT; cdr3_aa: CASSPGTRNTEAFF
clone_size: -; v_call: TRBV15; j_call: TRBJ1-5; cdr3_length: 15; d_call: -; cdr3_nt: TGTGCCACCAGCAGAGGGGTCAAGAGCAATCAGCCCCAGCATTTT; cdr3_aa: CATSRGVKSNQPQHF
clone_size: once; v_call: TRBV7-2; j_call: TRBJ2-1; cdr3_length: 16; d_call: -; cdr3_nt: TGTGCCAGCAGCGGCGGTGTGGGGTTTGTCTACAATGAGCAGTTCTTC; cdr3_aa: CASSGGVGFVYNEQFF
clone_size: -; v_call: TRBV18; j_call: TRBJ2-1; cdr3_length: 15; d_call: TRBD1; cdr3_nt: TGTGCCAGCTCACCAGTGACGACAGGGACAGGGGAGCAGTTCTTC; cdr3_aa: CASSPVTTGTGEQFF
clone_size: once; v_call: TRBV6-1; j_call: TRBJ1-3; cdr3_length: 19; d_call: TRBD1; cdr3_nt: TGTGCCAGCAGTGAAATGGCGGGTGGGACAGCTAAATACAGAAACACCATATATTTT; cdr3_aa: CASSEMAGGTAKYRNTIYF
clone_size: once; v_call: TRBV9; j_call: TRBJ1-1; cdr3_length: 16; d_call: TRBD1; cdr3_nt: TGTGCCAGCAGCTTCCTACATCAGGGGGGGAACACTGAAGCTTTCTTT; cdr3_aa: CASSFLHQGGNTEAFF
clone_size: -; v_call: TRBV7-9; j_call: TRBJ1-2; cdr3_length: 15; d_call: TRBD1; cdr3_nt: TGTGCCAGCAGCCCCATCGACAGGGGGCTTAGTGGCTACACCTTC; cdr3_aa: CASSPIDRGLSGYTF
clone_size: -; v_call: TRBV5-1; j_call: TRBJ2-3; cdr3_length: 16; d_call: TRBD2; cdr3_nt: TGCGCCAGCAGCTTGGAGGTAGCGGGGCCCACAGATACGCAGTATTTT; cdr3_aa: CASSLEVAGPTDTQYF
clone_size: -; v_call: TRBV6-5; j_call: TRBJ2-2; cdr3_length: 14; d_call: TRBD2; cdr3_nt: TGTGCCAGCAGAACTAGCGGGAGGGCCGGGGAGCTGTTTTTT; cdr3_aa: CASRTSGRAGELFF
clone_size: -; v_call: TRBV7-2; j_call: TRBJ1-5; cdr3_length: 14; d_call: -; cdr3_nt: TGTGCCAGCAGCTTACACCAGGGTAATCAGCCCCAGCATTTT; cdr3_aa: CASSLHQGNQPQHF
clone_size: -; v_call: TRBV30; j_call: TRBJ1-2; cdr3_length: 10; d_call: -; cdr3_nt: TGTGCCGTGATGGGGGGCGGCTACACCTTC; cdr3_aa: CAVMGGGYTF
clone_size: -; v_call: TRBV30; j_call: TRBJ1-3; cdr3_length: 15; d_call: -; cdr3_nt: TGTGCCTGGAGCGCCGGGCTCAGGGAAGGAAACACCATATATTTT; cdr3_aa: CAWSAGLREGNTIYF
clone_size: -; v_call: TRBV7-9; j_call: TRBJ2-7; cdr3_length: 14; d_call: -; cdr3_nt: TGTGCCAGCAGCCTAATAGCGGAAGCCTACGAGCAGTACTTC; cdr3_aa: CASSLIAEAYEQYF
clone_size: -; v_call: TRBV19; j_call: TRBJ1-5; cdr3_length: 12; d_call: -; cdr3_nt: TGTGCCAGTAGTGTTAGCAATCAGCCCCAGCATTTT; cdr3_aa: CASSVSNQPQHF
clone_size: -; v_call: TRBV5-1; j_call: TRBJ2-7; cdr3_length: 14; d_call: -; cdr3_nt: TGCGCCAGCAGCCTGACGGCAGGGAGCTACGAGCAGTACTTC; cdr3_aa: CASSLTAGSYEQYF
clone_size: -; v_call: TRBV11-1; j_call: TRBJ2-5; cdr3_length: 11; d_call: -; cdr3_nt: TGTGCCAGCAGCTCCCAAGAGACCCAGTACTTC; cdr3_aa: CASSSQETQYF
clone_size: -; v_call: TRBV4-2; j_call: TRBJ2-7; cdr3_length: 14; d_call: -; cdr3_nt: TGTGCCAGCAGCAAAGACGTTAGCTCCTACGAGCAGTACTTC; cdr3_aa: CASSKDVSSYEQYF
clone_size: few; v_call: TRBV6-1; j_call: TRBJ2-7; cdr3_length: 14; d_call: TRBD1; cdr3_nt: TGTGCCAGCAGCCTCCACAGGGGGCAATACGAGCAGTACTTC; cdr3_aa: CASSLHRGQYEQYF
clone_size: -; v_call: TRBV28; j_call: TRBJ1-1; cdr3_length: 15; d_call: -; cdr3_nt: TGTGCCAGCAGCCTCGGAGGGGGGCGAAATACTGAAGCTTTCTTT; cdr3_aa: CASSLGGGRNTEAFF
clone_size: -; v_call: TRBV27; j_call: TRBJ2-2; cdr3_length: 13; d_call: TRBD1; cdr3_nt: TGTGCCAGCAGAGACAGGGGTCACGGGGAGCTGTTTTTT; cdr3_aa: CASRDRGHGELFF
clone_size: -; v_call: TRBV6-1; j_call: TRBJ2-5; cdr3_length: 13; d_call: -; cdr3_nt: TGTGCCAGCAGTCCTATGAGCGGGGAGACCCAGTACTTC; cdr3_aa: CASSPMSGETQYF
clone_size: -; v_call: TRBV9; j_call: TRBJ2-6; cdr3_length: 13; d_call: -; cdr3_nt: TGTGCCAGCAGCGACCGAGGGGCCAACGTCCTGACTTTC; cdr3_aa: CASSDRGANVLTF
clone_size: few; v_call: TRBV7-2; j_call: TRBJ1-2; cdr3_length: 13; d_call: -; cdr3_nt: TGTGCCAGCAGCCTCATAGGCATCGGGGGCTACACCTTC; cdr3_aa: CASSLIGIGGYTF
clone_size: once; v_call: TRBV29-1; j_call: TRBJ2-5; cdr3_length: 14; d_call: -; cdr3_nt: TGCAGCGTTGTGGACCGACAGCCCCAAGAGACCCAGTACTTC; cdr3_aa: CSVVDRQPQETQYF
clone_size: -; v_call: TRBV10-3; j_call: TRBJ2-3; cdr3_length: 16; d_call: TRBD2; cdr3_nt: TGTGCCATCAGTGACCCGGGACTATTGCTAGGACCTACGCAGTATTTT; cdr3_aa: CAISDPGLLLGPTQYF
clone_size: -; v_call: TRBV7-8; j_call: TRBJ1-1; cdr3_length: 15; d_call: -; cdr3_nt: TGTGCCAGCAGCTTAGCGCAACAGGGAAGTACTGAAGCTTTCTTT; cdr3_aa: CASSLAQQGSTEAFF
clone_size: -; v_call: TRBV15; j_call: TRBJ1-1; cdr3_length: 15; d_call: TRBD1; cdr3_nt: TGTGCCACCAGCAGTCTTATGACAGGGGGTCGTGGAGCTTTCTTT; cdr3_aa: CATSSLMTGGRGAFF
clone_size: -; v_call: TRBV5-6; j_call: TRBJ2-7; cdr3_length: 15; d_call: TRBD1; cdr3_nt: TGTGCCAGCAGACCCAACGGACAGGGGCTCTACGAGCAGTACTTC; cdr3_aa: CASRPNGQGLYEQYF
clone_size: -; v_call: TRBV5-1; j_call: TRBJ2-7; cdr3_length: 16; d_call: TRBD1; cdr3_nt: TGCGCCAGCAGCTTGGGGGGGACAGGAGAATCCTACGAGCAGTACTTC; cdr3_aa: CASSLGGTGESYEQYF
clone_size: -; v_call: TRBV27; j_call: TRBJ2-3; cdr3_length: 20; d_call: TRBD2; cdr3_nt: TGTGCCAGCAGTTTACCTCTGACTAGCGGGAAACGGAGCACGACAGATACGCAGTATTTT; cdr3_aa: CASSLPLTSGKRSTTDTQYF
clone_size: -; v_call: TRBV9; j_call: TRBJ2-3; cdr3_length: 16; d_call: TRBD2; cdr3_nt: TGTGCCAGCAGCTTAGGGACTAGCGGGGGGTTGGATACGCAGTATTTT; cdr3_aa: CASSLGTSGGLDTQYF
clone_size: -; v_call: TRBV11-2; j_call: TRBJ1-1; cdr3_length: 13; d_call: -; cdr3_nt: TGTGCCAGCAGCTTTCAGGGGAACACTGAAGCTTTCTTT; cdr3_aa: CASSFQGNTEAFF
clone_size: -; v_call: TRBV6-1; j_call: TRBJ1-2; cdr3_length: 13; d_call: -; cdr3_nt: TGTGCCAGCAGTGAACGGGCAGGGCAAGGCTACACCTTC; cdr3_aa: CASSERAGQGYTF
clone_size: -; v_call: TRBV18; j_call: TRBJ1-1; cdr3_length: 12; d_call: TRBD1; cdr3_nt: TGTGCCAGCTCACAGGGGGCTATTGAAGCTTTCTTT; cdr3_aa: CASSQGAIEAFF
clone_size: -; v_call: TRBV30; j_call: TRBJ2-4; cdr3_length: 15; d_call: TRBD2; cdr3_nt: TGTGCCTGGAGTTCGACCCAAGGACTAGACGTCATTCAGTACTTC; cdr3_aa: CAWSSTQGLDVIQYF
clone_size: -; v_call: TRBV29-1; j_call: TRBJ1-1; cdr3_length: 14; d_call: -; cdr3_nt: TGCAGCGTTGTCGGGGGACGAGAGAACACTGAAGCTTTCTTT; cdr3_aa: CSVVGGRENTEAFF
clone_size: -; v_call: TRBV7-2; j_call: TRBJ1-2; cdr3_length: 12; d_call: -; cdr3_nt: TGTGCCAGCAGCTACACCTCCGGTGGACAGTCCTTC; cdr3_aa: CASSYTSGGQSF
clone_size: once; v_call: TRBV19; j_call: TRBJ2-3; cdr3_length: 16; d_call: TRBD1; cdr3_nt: TGTGCCAGTAGACAATTTGGACAGGGCAGCACAGATACGCAGTATTTT; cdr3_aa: CASRQFGQGSTDTQYF
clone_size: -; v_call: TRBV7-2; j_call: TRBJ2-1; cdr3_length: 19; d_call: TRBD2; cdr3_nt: TGTGCCAGCAGCCTGACTAGCGGGGGGCCCCTATCCTTAAACAATGAGCAGTTCTTC; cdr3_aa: CASSLTSGGPLSLNNEQFF
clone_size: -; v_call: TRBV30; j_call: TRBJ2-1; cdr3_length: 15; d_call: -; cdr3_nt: TGTGCCTGGAGTGGAGGCAGGCGGCCCCACAATGAGCAGTTCTTC; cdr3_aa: CAWSGGRRPHNEQFF
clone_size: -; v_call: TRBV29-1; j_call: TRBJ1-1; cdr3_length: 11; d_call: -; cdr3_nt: TGCAGCGTTGAAAGGACAGTCGAAGCTTTCTTT; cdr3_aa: CSVERTVEAFF
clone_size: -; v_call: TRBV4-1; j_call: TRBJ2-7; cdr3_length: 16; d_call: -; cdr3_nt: TGCGCCAGCAGCCAAGAATACAGCGGTGAAACCTACGAGCAGTACTTC; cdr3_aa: CASSQEYSGETYEQYF
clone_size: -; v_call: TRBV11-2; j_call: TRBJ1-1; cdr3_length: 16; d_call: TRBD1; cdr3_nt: TGTGCCAGCAGCGCCTGGACAGGCCCGATGAACACTGAAGCTTTCTTT; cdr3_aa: CASSAWTGPMNTEAFF
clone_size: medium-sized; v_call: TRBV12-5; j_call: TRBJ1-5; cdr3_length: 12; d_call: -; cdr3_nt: TGTGCTAGTGGTTTGGGTCCCTACACTCAGCATTTT; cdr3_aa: CASGLGPYTQHF
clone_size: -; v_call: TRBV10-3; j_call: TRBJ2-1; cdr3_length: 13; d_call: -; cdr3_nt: TGTGCCACCCGGCCACCCTCCTACAATGAGCAGTTCTTC; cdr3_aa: CATRPPSYNEQFF
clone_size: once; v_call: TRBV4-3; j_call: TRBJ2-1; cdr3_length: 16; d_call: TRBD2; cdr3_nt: TGCGCCAGCAGCCAAGATCGACTAGCGGGGGGCAATGAGCAGTTCTTC; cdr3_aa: CASSQDRLAGGNEQFF
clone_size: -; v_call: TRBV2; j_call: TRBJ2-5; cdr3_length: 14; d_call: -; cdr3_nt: TGTGCCAGCAGTGAAGGGTCTGTACAAGAGACCCAGTACTTC; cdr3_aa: CASSEGSVQETQYF
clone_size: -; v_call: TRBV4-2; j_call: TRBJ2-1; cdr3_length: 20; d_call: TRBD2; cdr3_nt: TGTGCCAGCAGCCTCGACCCGGGACTAGCGGGGGGACCTACCTACAATGAGCAGTTCTTC; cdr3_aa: CASSLDPGLAGGPTYNEQFF